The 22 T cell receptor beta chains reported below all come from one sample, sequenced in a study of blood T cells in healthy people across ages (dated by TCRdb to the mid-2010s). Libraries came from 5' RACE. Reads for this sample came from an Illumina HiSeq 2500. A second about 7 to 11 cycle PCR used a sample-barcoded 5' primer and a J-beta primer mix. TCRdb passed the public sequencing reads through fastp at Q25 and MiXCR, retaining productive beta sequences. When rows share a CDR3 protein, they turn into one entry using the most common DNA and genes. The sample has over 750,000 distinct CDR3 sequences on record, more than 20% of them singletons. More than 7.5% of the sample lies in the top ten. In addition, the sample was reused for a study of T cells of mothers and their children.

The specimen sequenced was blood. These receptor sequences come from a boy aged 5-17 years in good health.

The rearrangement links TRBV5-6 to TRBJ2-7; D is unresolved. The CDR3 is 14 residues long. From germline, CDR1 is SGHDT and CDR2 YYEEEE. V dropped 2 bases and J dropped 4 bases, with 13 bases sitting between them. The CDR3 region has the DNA TGTGCCAGCAGCTTCGATCGTCTCTCTTACGAGCAGTACTTC. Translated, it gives CASSFDRLSYEQYF.

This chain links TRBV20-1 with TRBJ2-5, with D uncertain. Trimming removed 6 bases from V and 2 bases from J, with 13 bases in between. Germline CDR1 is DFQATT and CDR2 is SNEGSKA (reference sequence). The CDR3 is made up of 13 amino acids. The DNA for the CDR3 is TGCAGTGCCACCCGCGGTTTACAAGAGACCCAGTACTTC. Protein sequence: CSATRGLQETQYF.

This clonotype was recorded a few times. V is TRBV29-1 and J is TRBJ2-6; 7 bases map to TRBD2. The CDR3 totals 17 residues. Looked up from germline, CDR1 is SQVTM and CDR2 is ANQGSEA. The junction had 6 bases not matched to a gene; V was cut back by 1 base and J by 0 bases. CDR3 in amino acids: CSVEAGGPNSGANVLTF. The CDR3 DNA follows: TGCAGCGTTGAAGCGGGGGGTCCGAACTCTGGGGCCAACGTCCTGACTTTC. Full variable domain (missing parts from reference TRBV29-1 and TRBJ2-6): SAVISQKPSRDICQRGTSLTIQCQVDSQVTMMFWYRQQPGQSLTLIATANQGSEATYESGFVIDKFPISRPNLTFSTLTVSNMSPEDSSIYLCSVEAGGPNSGANVLTFGAGSRLTVL.

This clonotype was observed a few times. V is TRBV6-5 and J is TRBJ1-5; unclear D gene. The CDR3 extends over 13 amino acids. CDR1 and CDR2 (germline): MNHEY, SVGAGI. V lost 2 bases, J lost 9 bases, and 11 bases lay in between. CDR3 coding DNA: TGTGCCAGCAGTTACGGGCGGGAGCTGCCCCAGCATTTT. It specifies CASSYGRELPQHF.

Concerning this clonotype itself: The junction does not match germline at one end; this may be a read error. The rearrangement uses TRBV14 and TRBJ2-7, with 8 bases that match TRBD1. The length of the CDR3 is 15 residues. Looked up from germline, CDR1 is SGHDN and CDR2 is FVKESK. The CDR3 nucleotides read TGTGCCAGCAGCCAATTGGGGACAGGATTTTACGAGCAGCACTTC. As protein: CASSQLGTGFYEQHF.

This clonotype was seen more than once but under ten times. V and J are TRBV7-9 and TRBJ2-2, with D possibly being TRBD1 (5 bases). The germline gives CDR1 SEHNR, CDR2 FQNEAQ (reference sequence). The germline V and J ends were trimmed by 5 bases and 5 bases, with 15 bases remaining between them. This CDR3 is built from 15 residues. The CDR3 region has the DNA TGTGCCAGCAGCCGCCAGGACACATCGACCGGGGAGCTGTTTTTT. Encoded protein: CASSRQDTSTGELFF.

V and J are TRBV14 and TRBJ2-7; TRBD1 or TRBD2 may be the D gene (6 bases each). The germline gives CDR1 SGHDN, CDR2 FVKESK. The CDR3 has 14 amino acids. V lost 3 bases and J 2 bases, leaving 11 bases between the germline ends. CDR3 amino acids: CASSQWRDTYEQYF. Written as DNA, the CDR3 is TGTGCCAGCAGCCAGTGGAGGGACACCTACGAGCAGTACTTC.

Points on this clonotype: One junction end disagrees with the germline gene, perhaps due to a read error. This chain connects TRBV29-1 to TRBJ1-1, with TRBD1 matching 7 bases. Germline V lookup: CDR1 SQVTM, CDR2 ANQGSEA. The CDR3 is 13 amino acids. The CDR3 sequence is CSATETGNPEAFF. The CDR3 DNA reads TGCAGCGCTACCGAGACAGGGAACCCTGAAGCTTTCTTT.

CDR3 sequence (DNA): TGTGCCAGCAGAGAGAGCGGAGACAATGAGCAGTTCTTC. Translation: CASRESGDNEQFF. The rearrangement joins TRBV7-9 to TRBJ2-5; D perhaps matches TRBD2 (5 bases). The J call may be wrong; the DNA end is better matched by TRBJ2-1. CDR3 length: 13 amino acids. Germline CDR1 reads SEHNR; CDR2 reads FQNEAQ (reference sequence).

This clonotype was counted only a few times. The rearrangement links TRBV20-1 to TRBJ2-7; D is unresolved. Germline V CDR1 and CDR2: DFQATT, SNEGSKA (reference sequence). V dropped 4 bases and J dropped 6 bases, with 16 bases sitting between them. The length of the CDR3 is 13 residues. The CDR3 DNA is TGCAGTGCTACCTCGATTGATCGTAGCGAGCAGTACTTC. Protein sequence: CSATSIDRSEQYF.

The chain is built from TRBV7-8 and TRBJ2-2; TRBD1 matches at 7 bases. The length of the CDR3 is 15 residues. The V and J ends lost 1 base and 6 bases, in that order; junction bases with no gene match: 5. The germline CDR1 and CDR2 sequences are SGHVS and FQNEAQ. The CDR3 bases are TGTGCCAGCAGCTTAGGGAAAGACAGGGCCGGGGAGCTGTTTTTT. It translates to CASSLGKDRAGELFF.

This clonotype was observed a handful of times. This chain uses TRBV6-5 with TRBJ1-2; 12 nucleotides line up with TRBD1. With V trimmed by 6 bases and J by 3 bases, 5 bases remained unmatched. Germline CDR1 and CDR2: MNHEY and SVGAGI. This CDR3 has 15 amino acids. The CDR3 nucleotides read TGTGCCAGCAGCTACGGGACAGGGGGCTACTATGGCTACACCTTC. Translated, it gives CASSYGTGGYYGYTF.

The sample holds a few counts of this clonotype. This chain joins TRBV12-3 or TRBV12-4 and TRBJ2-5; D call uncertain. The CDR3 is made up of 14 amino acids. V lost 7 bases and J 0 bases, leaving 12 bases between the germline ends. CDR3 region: CASTTSPNQETQYF. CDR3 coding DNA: TGTGCCAGCACCACATCGCCAAACCAAGAGACCCAGTACTTC.

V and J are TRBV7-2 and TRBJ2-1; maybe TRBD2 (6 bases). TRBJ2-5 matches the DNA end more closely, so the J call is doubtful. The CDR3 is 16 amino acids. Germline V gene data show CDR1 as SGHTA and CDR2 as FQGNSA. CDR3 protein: CASSSRTNEIGETQYF. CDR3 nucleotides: TGTGCCAGCAGCTCGCGGACTAATGAAATTGGAGAGACCCAGTACTTC.

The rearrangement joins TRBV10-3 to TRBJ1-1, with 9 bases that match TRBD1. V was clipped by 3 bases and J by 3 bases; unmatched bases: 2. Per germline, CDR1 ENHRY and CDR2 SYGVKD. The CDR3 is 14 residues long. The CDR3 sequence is CAISDRDRDTEAFF. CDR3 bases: TGTGCCATCAGTGACCGGGACAGGGACACTGAAGCTTTCTTT.

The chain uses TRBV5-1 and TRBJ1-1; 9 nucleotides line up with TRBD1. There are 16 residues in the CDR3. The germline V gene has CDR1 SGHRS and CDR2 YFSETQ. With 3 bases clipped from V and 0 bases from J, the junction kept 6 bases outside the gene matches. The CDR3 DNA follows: TGCGCCAGCAGCTCCGGGACAGGGACCATGAACACTGAAGCTTTCTTT. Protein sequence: CASSSGTGTMNTEAFF.

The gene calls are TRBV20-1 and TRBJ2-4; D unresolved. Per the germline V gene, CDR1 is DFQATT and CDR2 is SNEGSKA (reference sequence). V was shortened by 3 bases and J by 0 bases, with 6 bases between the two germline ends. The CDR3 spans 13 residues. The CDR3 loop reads CSASRTAKNIQYF. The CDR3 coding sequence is TGCAGTGCTAGTAGGACAGCCAAAAACATTCAGTACTTC.

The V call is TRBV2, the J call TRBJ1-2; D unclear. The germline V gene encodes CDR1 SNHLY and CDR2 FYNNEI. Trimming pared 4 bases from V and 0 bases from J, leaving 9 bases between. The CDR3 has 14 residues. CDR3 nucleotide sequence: TGTGCCAGCAGTGTTGGACGGACTAACTATGGCTACACCTTC. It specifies CASSVGRTNYGYTF.

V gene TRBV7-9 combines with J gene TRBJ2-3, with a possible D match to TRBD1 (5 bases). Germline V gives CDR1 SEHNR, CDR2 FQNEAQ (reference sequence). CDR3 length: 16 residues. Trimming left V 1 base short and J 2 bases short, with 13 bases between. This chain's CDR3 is CASSLEGRGATDTQYF. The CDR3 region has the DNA TGTGCCAGCAGCTTAGAGGGTAGGGGCGCCACAGATACGCAGTATTTT.

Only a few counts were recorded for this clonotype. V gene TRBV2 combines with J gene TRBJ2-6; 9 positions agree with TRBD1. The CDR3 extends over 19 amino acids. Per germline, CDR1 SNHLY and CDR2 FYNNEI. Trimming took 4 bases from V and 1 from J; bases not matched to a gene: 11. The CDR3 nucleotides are TGTGCCAGCAGTGTACCGGGACAGGGAAAGGGTTCTGGGGCCAACGTCCTGACTTTC. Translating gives CASSVPGQGKGSGANVLTF.

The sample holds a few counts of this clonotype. CDR3 loop: CASSSYGTANTGELFF. The CDR3, as DNA: TGTGCCAGCAGCTCTTACGGGACAGCGAACACCGGGGAGCTGTTTTTT. The V call is TRBV7-2, the J call TRBJ2-2; 7 positions match TRBD1. The CDR3 runs to 16 residues. Germline lookup yields CDR1 SGHTA and CDR2 FQGNSA. J gave up 0 bases and V 4 bases, and 5 bases lay outside the gene matches.

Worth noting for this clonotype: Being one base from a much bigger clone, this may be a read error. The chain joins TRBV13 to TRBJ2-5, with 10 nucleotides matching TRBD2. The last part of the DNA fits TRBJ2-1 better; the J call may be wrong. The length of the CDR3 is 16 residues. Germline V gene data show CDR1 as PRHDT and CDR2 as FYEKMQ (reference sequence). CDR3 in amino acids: CASSLEASGGYNDQFF. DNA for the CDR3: TGTGCCAGCAGCTTGGAAGCTAGCGGGGGATACAATGACCAGTTCTTC.